Listed below are T cell receptor beta chains from one sample, sequenced in a study of T cell repertoires in cytomegalovirus infection. TCRdb re-derived calls from the reads in MiXCR, one entry per CDR3 protein. The sample has about 740,000 distinct CDR3 sequences, 35% to 45% seen once. Source material: PBMCs. The receptors derive from a human donor in good health (CMV status not recorded). Some clones in this sample may be carry-over from other donors' samples. The CDR3 runs from the conserved cysteine through the conserved F or W. D genes are given only for firm matches. The listing skips clone size in some rows; elsewhere it reads once, few, many or a size class.

cdr3_aa: CASTDPGWGSDTDTQYF
cdr3_nt: TGTGCCAGCACCGACCCGGGGTGGGGGAGTGATACAGATACGCAGTATTTT
j_call: TRBJ2-3
cdr3_length: 17
d_call: -
v_call: TRBV7-6
clone_size: -

cdr3_aa: CASSLKAPGTSFYEQSF
cdr3_nt: TGTGCCAGCAGCTTAAAGGCTCCGGGAACCTCCTTTTACGAGCAGTCCTTC
j_call: TRBJ2-7
cdr3_length: 17
d_call: -
v_call: TRBV7-6
clone_size: -

cdr3_aa: CASSQDLATNYGYTF
cdr3_nt: TGTGCCAGCAGCCAAGATCTTGCCACGAACTATGGCTACACCTTC
j_call: TRBJ1-2
cdr3_length: 15
d_call: -
v_call: TRBV4-2
clone_size: -

cdr3_aa: CATGPAWARTEAFF
cdr3_nt: TGTGCCACCGGACCCGCCTGGGCCAGGACTGAAGCTTTCTTT
j_call: TRBJ1-1
cdr3_length: 14
d_call: -
v_call: TRBV7-2
clone_size: few

cdr3_aa: CASSELAKGGTDTQYF
cdr3_nt: TGTGCCAGCAGTGAGCTAGCGAAGGGTGGCACAGATACGCAGTATTTT
j_call: TRBJ2-3
cdr3_length: 16
d_call: -
v_call: TRBV28
clone_size: many

cdr3_aa: CASSYSEQAYNEQFF
cdr3_nt: TGTGCCAGCAGTTACTCAGAACAGGCCTACAATGAGCAGTTCTTC
j_call: TRBJ2-1
cdr3_length: 15
d_call: -
v_call: TRBV6-2/TRBV6-3
clone_size: -

cdr3_aa: CASSMLRDSQETQYF
cdr3_nt: TGTGCCAGTAGTATGCTACGGGACAGTCAAGAGACCCAGTACTTC
j_call: TRBJ2-5
cdr3_length: 15
d_call: TRBD1
v_call: TRBV19
clone_size: -

cdr3_aa: CASTFTSEQFF
cdr3_nt: TGTGCCAGCACGTTCACATCTGAGCAGTTCTTC
j_call: TRBJ2-1
cdr3_length: 11
d_call: -
v_call: TRBV28
clone_size: few

cdr3_aa: CASSLTGTRTYEQYF
cdr3_nt: TGTGCCAGCAGTCTCACCGGGACTCGCACCTACGAGCAGTACTTC
j_call: TRBJ2-7
cdr3_length: 15
d_call: -
v_call: TRBV28
clone_size: -

cdr3_aa: CASFGLAGSTGELFF
cdr3_nt: TGTGCCAGTTTCGGACTAGCGGGGAGTACCGGGGAGCTGTTTTTT
j_call: TRBJ2-2
cdr3_length: 15
d_call: TRBD2
v_call: TRBV19
clone_size: few

cdr3_aa: CASLAGASTDTQYF
cdr3_nt: TGTGCCAGCTTAGCGGGAGCTAGCACAGATACGCAGTATTTT
j_call: TRBJ2-3
cdr3_length: 14
d_call: TRBD2
v_call: TRBV2
clone_size: -

cdr3_aa: CSARGTGEGSPLHF
cdr3_nt: TGCAGTGCTAGAGGAACAGGGGAGGGTTCACCCCTCCACTTT
j_call: TRBJ1-6
cdr3_length: 14
d_call: TRBD1
v_call: TRBV20-1
clone_size: -

cdr3_aa: CAISESLTRLGHNEQFF
cdr3_nt: TGTGCCATCAGTGAGTCTTTGACCCGACTGGGCCACAATGAGCAGTTCTTC
j_call: TRBJ2-1
cdr3_length: 17
d_call: -
v_call: TRBV10-3
clone_size: many

cdr3_aa: CASSLALKDNYEQSF
cdr3_nt: TGTGCCAGCAGCTTAGCCCTGAAAGACAACTACGAGCAGTCCTTC
j_call: TRBJ2-7
cdr3_length: 15
d_call: -
v_call: TRBV11-1
clone_size: once

cdr3_aa: CASSLLSTVYSNQPQHF
cdr3_nt: TGTGCCAGCAGTCTACTATCGACCGTTTATAGCAATCAGCCCCAGCATTTT
j_call: TRBJ1-5
cdr3_length: 17
d_call: -
v_call: TRBV12-3/TRBV12-4
clone_size: few

cdr3_aa: CASSLVGPKDTGELFF
cdr3_nt: TGTGCCAGCAGTTTAGTGGGTCCTAAGGACACCGGGGAGCTGTTTTTT
j_call: TRBJ2-2
cdr3_length: 16
d_call: -
v_call: TRBV28
clone_size: many

cdr3_aa: CASMRPDSGANVLTF
cdr3_nt: TGTGCCAGCATGCGTCCGGACTCTGGGGCCAACGTCCTGACTTTC
j_call: TRBJ2-6
cdr3_length: 15
d_call: -
v_call: TRBV28
clone_size: few

cdr3_aa: CASRRLDLSNSPLHF
cdr3_nt: TGTGCCAGCAGGCGACTAGACCTTTCAAATTCACCCCTCCACTTT
j_call: TRBJ1-6
cdr3_length: 15
d_call: -
v_call: TRBV28
clone_size: few

cdr3_aa: CASRLGPADTPYF
cdr3_nt: TGTGCCAGCCGCTTAGGTCCCGCAGATACGCCATATTTT
j_call: TRBJ2-3
cdr3_length: 13
d_call: -
v_call: TRBV7-2
clone_size: -

cdr3_aa: CAWRSGAGPQHF
cdr3_nt: TGTGCCTGGAGGTCCGGGGCCGGTCCCCAGCATTTT
j_call: TRBJ1-5
cdr3_length: 12
d_call: -
v_call: TRBV30
clone_size: once

cdr3_aa: CASSYRFGRTNTEAFF
cdr3_nt: TGTGCCAGCAGTTATAGGTTTGGCAGAACGAACACTGAAGCTTTCTTT
j_call: TRBJ1-1
cdr3_length: 16
d_call: -
v_call: TRBV6-8
clone_size: -

cdr3_aa: CASSLYSPSPFGTQYF
cdr3_nt: TGTGCCAGCAGTTTATATTCTCCATCCCCTTTCGGGACCCAGTACTTC
j_call: TRBJ2-5
cdr3_length: 16
d_call: -
v_call: TRBV28
clone_size: -

cdr3_aa: CAWTNGQLYGYTF
cdr3_nt: TGTGCCTGGACTAACGGACAGCTCTATGGCTACACCTTC
j_call: TRBJ1-2
cdr3_length: 13
d_call: -
v_call: TRBV30
clone_size: -

cdr3_aa: CAISEGQQETQYF
cdr3_nt: TGTGCCATCAGTGAGGGACAGCAAGAGACCCAGTACTTC
j_call: TRBJ2-5
cdr3_length: 13
d_call: -
v_call: TRBV10-3
clone_size: few

cdr3_aa: CASSLAARQDNQPQHF
cdr3_nt: TGTGCCAGCAGCTTAGCCGCAAGACAGGACAATCAGCCCCAGCATTTT
j_call: TRBJ1-5
cdr3_length: 16
d_call: -
v_call: TRBV7-2
clone_size: -

cdr3_aa: CASRGGSGFYRYEQYF
cdr3_nt: TGTGCCAGCAGGGGGGGTAGCGGTTTTTATCGCTACGAGCAGTACTTC
j_call: TRBJ2-7
cdr3_length: 16
d_call: -
v_call: TRBV7-2
clone_size: -

cdr3_aa: CASIQPGVVEQFF
cdr3_nt: TGTGCCAGCATCCAACCGGGGGTGGTGGAGCAGTTCTTC
j_call: TRBJ2-1
cdr3_length: 13
d_call: -
v_call: TRBV7-8
clone_size: many

cdr3_aa: CSGNGDYGYTF
cdr3_nt: TGCAGTGGAAACGGGGACTATGGCTACACCTTC
j_call: TRBJ1-2
cdr3_length: 11
d_call: -
v_call: TRBV20-1
clone_size: -

cdr3_aa: CAISEESGAATEQYF
cdr3_nt: TGTGCCATCAGTGAAGAGTCTGGGGCGGCCACCGAGCAGTACTTC
j_call: TRBJ2-7
cdr3_length: 15
d_call: -
v_call: TRBV10-3
clone_size: -

cdr3_aa: CASSLMDKLNTEAFF
cdr3_nt: TGTGCCAGCAGCTTAATGGACAAGTTGAACACTGAAGCTTTCTTT
j_call: TRBJ1-1
cdr3_length: 15
d_call: -
v_call: TRBV7-9
clone_size: -

cdr3_aa: CASSPLTGALNTEAFF
cdr3_nt: TGTGCCAGCAGCCCGCTGACAGGGGCTCTGAACACTGAAGCTTTCTTT
j_call: TRBJ1-1
cdr3_length: 16
d_call: TRBD1
v_call: TRBV7-8
clone_size: many

cdr3_aa: CATSLARGGSDTQYF
cdr3_nt: TGTGCCACCAGTCTGGCTCGGGGGGGCTCAGATACGCAGTATTTT
j_call: TRBJ2-3
cdr3_length: 15
d_call: TRBD2
v_call: TRBV24-1
clone_size: few

cdr3_aa: CASARQDDEFF
cdr3_nt: TGTGCCAGCGCGAGGCAAGATGACGAGTTCTTC
j_call: TRBJ2-1
cdr3_length: 11
d_call: -
v_call: TRBV12-3/TRBV12-4
clone_size: few

cdr3_aa: CASRTGTGGRLGYGYTF
cdr3_nt: TGTGCCAGCAGAACCGGGACAGGGGGCAGACTGGGCTATGGCTACACCTTC
j_call: TRBJ1-2
cdr3_length: 17
d_call: TRBD1
v_call: TRBV28
clone_size: -

cdr3_aa: CASSTMNTEAFF
cdr3_nt: TGTGCCAGCTCAACTATGAACACTGAAGCTTTCTTT
j_call: TRBJ1-1
cdr3_length: 12
d_call: -
v_call: TRBV18
clone_size: -

cdr3_aa: CASSPATGENQPQHF
cdr3_nt: TGTGCCAGCTCACCCGCGACAGGGGAGAATCAGCCCCAGCATTTT
j_call: TRBJ1-5
cdr3_length: 15
d_call: TRBD1
v_call: TRBV18
clone_size: few

cdr3_aa: CSRSYSGADTQYF
cdr3_nt: TGTTCCAGAAGTTACTCGGGCGCAGATACGCAGTATTTT
j_call: TRBJ2-3
cdr3_length: 13
d_call: -
v_call: TRBV6-2/TRBV6-3
clone_size: -

cdr3_aa: CASSLERGPHNEQFF
cdr3_nt: TGTGCCAGCAGCTTAGAACGGGGGCCCCACAATGAGCAGTTCTTC
j_call: TRBJ2-1
cdr3_length: 15
d_call: -
v_call: TRBV7-2
clone_size: many

cdr3_aa: CSVDKTGMNTEAFF
cdr3_nt: TGCAGCGTTGACAAGACAGGCATGAACACTGAAGCTTTCTTT
j_call: TRBJ1-1
cdr3_length: 14
d_call: -
v_call: TRBV29-1
clone_size: once

cdr3_aa: CASSDDRPSNYGYTF
cdr3_nt: TGTGCCAGCAGCGATGACCGCCCGTCTAACTATGGCTACACCTTC
j_call: TRBJ1-2
cdr3_length: 15
d_call: -
v_call: TRBV6-6
clone_size: -